Included here is one T cell receptor beta chain sequence, with context. Its antigen is still unknown. No clone much larger than this one lies a single base away; base qualities are absent. The sample comes from a study of T cell responses to AZD1222 COVID-19 vaccine (dated by TCRdb to 2020 to 2022). Study-level background: Because spike-specific TCR depth and breadth did not differ between the two schedules, AZD1222 recipients who got a second dose at roughly 4 weeks were pooled with those who got a second dose at roughly 12 weeks. A total of approximately 240 trial participants underwent TCR sequencing, of whom around 210 had received two doses of AZD1222 and about 26 had received two doses of the MenACWY control vaccine. Enrollment into the trials was organized by age into subgroups of 18-55, 56-69 and 70-plus years, and those subgroups contained about 160, 30 and 59 TCR-sequenced participants, respectively.

The research as a whole found: Most participants were white British and females outnumbered males, and the authors suggested that clonal diversity may have been underestimated. After two AZD1222 doses, both the breadth and the depth of spike-specific TCRs were significantly higher than at day 0 and than in MenACWY recipients. Reportedly, almost half of the unique spike-specific TCRs recognized epitopes lying outside the regions that are mutated in the B.1.351 and B.1.1.7 variants. Vaccine-associated CD4 TCRs spanned the whole spike protein, with dominant responses in regions 160-218 and 743-854. Only a handful of AZD1222 recipients were SARS-CoV-2 seropositive at baseline, limiting conclusions about previously exposed vaccinees. Because no day 14 peak-response samples were available, the repertoires could be characterized only after the peak T cell response. In the small 56-69-year group, the increase in depth fell short of significance, most likely because of low power.

The time point label corresponds to: baseline before first vaccination. Vaccinee samples came from UK trials COV001 and COV002, including a single-blind randomized controlled phase 2/3 trial of AZD1222 (ChAdOx1 nCoV-19) in healthy adults. For TCRbeta chain sequencing, PBMC samples from trial participants were taken at day 0 and at day 28 after the second dose. The CDR3 starts with the cysteine, ends with the phenylalanine, and has 18 residues. Of all the DNA, just the CDR3 is kept, 54 bases in frame from base 1. Relative to germline, V is 4 bases shorter and J is 0 bases shorter, with 20 bases between their ends. Per the germline V gene, LGHNA is the CDR1 and YNFKEQ is the CDR2. The CDR3 regions of human TCRbeta chains were analyzed by immunosequencing. As for the authors' bioinformatics: Repertoire TCRs were matched against a reference library of SARS-CoV-2-specific TCRs generated with the MIRA antigen-specificity platform. Breadth meant the fraction of unique TCRs that were SARS-CoV-2-associated, whereas depth meant the fraction of total T cells that were SARS-CoV-2-associated. Each spike-specific TCR was assigned to its reactive spike region and to a CD4 or CD8 class using the MIRA data. Log10-transformed breadth and depth values were compared by one-way ANOVA with Sidak's multiple comparisons tests. TCRdb re-hosts the immuneACCESS table, in-frame sequences only. Its copies lack some clones; in the studies checked, an unresolved V gene accounts for under half of them, and the cause for the rest is not known. V and J calls and clone size come straight from that table; D and trimming were deduced from the DNA. This sample gives roughly 150,000 clones in total; 75% to 90% of them show up just once. The ten largest clones represent 4.1% of the sample.

The sequence was collected from an adult in good health. The starting material was peripheral blood, obtained on day 0 of AZD1222 vaccination. The receptor chain draws on TRBV4-2 and TRBJ2-3; the D gene identity is not certain. The nucleotides read TGTGCCAGCAGCCCAACCGACGGGCGGCTACTCAGCACAGATACGCAGTATTTT. It translates as CASSPTDGRLLSTDTQYF.